The clone carrying this T cell receptor (beta chain) has more than one count but fewer than ten. The antigen is not known. This CDR3 has 17 residues. V lost 4 bases, J lost 9 bases, and 25 bases lay in between. Per the germline V gene, CDR1 is SGHVS and CDR2 is FNYEAQ. This record belongs to a study of post-analysis software for immune sequencing data. Each TCR beta cDNA library carried unique molecular identifiers. TCRdb itself ran the PCR reads through MiXCR, one entry per CDR3 protein. The sample records 700,000 to 800,000 distinct CDR3 sequences, 25% to 30% being singletons. The study's findings and limits: Controls had lower frequencies than patients of five or six TRBV segments, which included TRBV5-6, TRBV5-1 and TRBV20-1.

The sequencing sample was made of blood. The clonotype was recovered from a girl under 18 with multiple sclerosis. The rearrangement uses TRBV7-6 and TRBJ2-1; possibly TRBD2 for D (7 bases). The CDR3: CASSSLGGGGSPSEQFF. In DNA form, the CDR3 reads TGTGCCAGCAGCTCGCTGGGGGGCGGCGGGAGCCCCAGTGAGCAGTTCTTC.